This T cell receptor beta chain derives from a study of cytomegalovirus exposure and HLA in healthy donors. Vbeta (60) and Jbeta (13) primers were used in the PCR. The assay was immunoSEQ multiplex PCR, and TCRdb's table has in-frame clones only and misses some. The table lists 95,000 to 130,000 clones, around two thirds of them singletons. This CDR3 comprises 16 residues. In germline, CDR1 is SGHAT, CDR2 FQNNGV. The V and J ends lost 1 base and 1 base respectively, with 11 bases between them. The clonotype comes from a woman aged 40-49 years in good health and CMV-seropositive. Material for sequencing was PBMCs. The V and J genes are TRBV11-2 and TRBJ2-1, with a tentative D call TRBD2 (5 bases). The CDR3 DNA is TGTGCCAGCAGCTTAGGCCTAGCAGGTTCCTACAATGAGCAGTTCTTC. This encodes CASSLGLAGSYNEQFF.